These T cell receptor beta chains were read from a single sample in a study of T cell responses to AZD1222 COVID-19 vaccine. Assay: immunoSEQ multiplex PCR; the TCRdb copy retains only in-frame clones and omits some. The sample lists about 79,000 clones, around 84% seen once, with less than 25% in the top ten. Source: peripheral blood, taken on day 0 of AZD1222 vaccination. The receptors were gathered from an adult in good health. The CDR3 runs from the conserved cysteine through the conserved F or W. The D gene is left open where the match is weak. A clone size is listed for some rows: how often the clone was seen (once, few, many), or a class if it is expanded.

CDR3 | DNA | J | V | D | size
CASSATSGSYEQYF | TGTGCCAGCAGCGCGACTAGCGGGAGCTACGAGCAGTACTTC | TRBJ2-7 | TRBV6-5 | TRBD2 | .
CASSTGNSPLHF | TGTGCCAGCAGTACAGGGAATTCACCCCTCCACTTT | TRBJ1-6 | TRBV28 | . | few
CATSLGRSSTGELFF | TGTGCCACCAGTTTAGGAAGGTCGAGCACCGGGGAGCTGTTTTTT | TRBJ2-2 | TRBV24-1 | . | .
CASSSTGGTNSEQFF | TGCGCCAGCAGCTCGACGGGAGGGACGAACTCTGAGCAGTTCTTC | TRBJ2-1 | TRBV5-1 | TRBD2 | .
CSASTGRGDIQYF | TGCAGTGCGAGTACGGGGCGCGGGGACATTCAGTACTTC | TRBJ2-4 | TRBV20-1 | . | .
CASSYGLAGEQFF | TGTGCCAGCAGTTACGGACTAGCAGGTGAGCAGTTCTTC | TRBJ2-1 | TRBV7-6 | TRBD2 | .
CATSREGDEQYF | TGTGCCACCAGCAGAGAGGGCGACGAGCAGTACTTC | TRBJ2-7 | TRBV15 | . | few
CASSLTGNYGYTF | TGTGCCAGCAGTTTGACAGGGAACTATGGCTACACCTTC | TRBJ1-2 | TRBV6-5 | TRBD1 | .
CASSPDRVRTNEKLFF | TGTGCCAGCAGCCCGGACAGGGTTCGTACTAATGAAAAACTGTTTTTT | TRBJ1-4 | TRBV7-9 | TRBD1 | once
CAIRGIWAGTSGSTSKETQYF | TGTGCTATAAGAGGAATTTGGGCGGGGACTAGCGGGTCGACTTCTAAAGAGACCCAGTACTTC | TRBJ2-5 | TRBV2 | TRBD2 | .
CASSAGQGDYGYTF | TGTGCCAGCAGCGCGGGACAGGGAGACTATGGCTACACCTTC | TRBJ1-2 | TRBV5-4 | TRBD1 | .
CASIGPPSGGTGELFF | TGTGCCAGCATCGGACCCCCTAGCGGGGGCACCGGGGAGCTGTTTTTT | TRBJ2-2 | TRBV5-6 | TRBD2 | .
CASSPGYREDNEQFF | TGTGCCAGCAGCCCCGGATACAGGGAGGACAATGAGCAGTTCTTC | TRBJ2-1 | TRBV5-6 | . | .
CASSLEGIYTEAFF | TGTGCCAGCAGCTTAGAGGGGATTTACACTGAAGCTTTCTTT | TRBJ1-1 | TRBV7-9 | . | .
CASSLLAGGQETQYF | TGTGCCAGCAGCTTACTAGCGGGGGGCCAAGAGACCCAGTACTTC | TRBJ2-5 | TRBV28 | TRBD2 | .
CASSINLAVTYNEQFF | TGTGCCAGTAGTATAAATCTAGCGGTAACCTACAATGAGCAGTTCTTC | TRBJ2-1 | TRBV19 | TRBD2 | .
CASSDGADRSNQPQHF | TGTGCCAGCAGTGATGGGGCAGACCGTAGCAATCAGCCCCAGCATTTT | TRBJ1-5 | TRBV6-1 | . | .
CASSPDRNQPQHF | TGTGCCAGCTCACCGGACAGAAATCAGCCCCAGCATTTT | TRBJ1-5 | TRBV18 | . | .
CSASRLGWTTNEKLFF | TGCAGTGCTAGTAGGCTGGGTTGGACAACTAATGAAAAACTGTTTTTT | TRBJ1-4 | TRBV20-1 | . | .
CASTTSGTLYNEQFF | TGTGCCAGTACTACTAGCGGGACCCTATACAATGAGCAGTTCTTC | TRBJ2-1 | TRBV19 | TRBD2 | .
CASTPDIGTGELFF | TGTGCCAGCACCCCCGACATCGGCACCGGGGAGCTGTTTTTT | TRBJ2-2 | TRBV2 | . | .
CASRTAGGSTDTQYF | TGCGCCAGCAGGACAGCGGGGGGGTCCACAGATACGCAGTATTTT | TRBJ2-3 | TRBV10-2 | TRBD2 | .
CASSLGQGLFSGANVLTF | TGTGCCAGCAGCTTAGGACAGGGGCTCTTCTCTGGGGCCAACGTCCTGACTTTC | TRBJ2-6 | TRBV11-2 | TRBD1 | .
CASSDVGRTQYF | TGTGCCAGCAGTGACGTCGGGCGGACGCAGTATTTT | TRBJ2-3 | TRBV6-4 | . | .
CASRGDSRYQPQHF | TGTGCCAGCAGGGGGGACAGCCGTTATCAGCCCCAGCATTTT | TRBJ1-5 | TRBV6-5 | TRBD1 | few
CASRAQGRAEQYF | TGTGCCAGCAGAGCGCAGGGGCGAGCCGAGCAGTACTTC | TRBJ2-7 | TRBV6-5 | . | .
CASSQEATLSGNTIYF | TGCGCCAGCAGCCAAGAGGCCACATTGTCTGGAAACACCATATATTTT | TRBJ1-3 | TRBV4-1 | . | .
CASSRISSNEQYF | TGTGCCAGCAGCCGAATCTCATCTAACGAGCAGTACTTC | TRBJ2-7 | TRBV5-4 | . | .
CASSLGKDSYNSPLHF | TGTGCCAGCAGCTTGGGTAAGGACTCCTATAATTCACCCCTCCACTTT | TRBJ1-6 | TRBV5-6 | . | .
CASSESASGMDEQFF | TGCGCCAGCAGTGAGTCGGCTAGCGGGATGGATGAGCAGTTCTTC | TRBJ2-1 | TRBV10-1 | TRBD2 | .
CASSVLPGTSGPYNEQFF | TGTGCCAGCAGTGTACTACCAGGGACTAGCGGTCCCTACAATGAGCAGTTCTTC | TRBJ2-1 | TRBV6-1 | TRBD2 | .
CASSPGLAGAPDTQYF | TGTGCCAGCAGCCCGGGACTAGCGGGAGCCCCAGATACGCAGTATTTT | TRBJ2-3 | TRBV7-9 | TRBD2 | .
CASSQVVGGPRNEQFF | TGCGCCAGCAGCCAAGTAGTGGGAGGGCCCCGCAATGAGCAGTTCTTC | TRBJ2-1 | TRBV4-1 | TRBD2 | .
CASSDGQANYGYTF | TGTGCCAGCAGTGACGGACAGGCTAACTATGGCTACACCTTC | TRBJ1-2 | TRBV2 | TRBD1 | .
CASSPHERGDGYTF | TGTGCCAGCAGCCCCCACGAACGAGGGGATGGCTACACCTTC | TRBJ1-2 | TRBV4-2 | . | .
CASSSSGTGSEKLFF | TGTGCCAGCAGCTCCTCCGGGACAGGGTCTGAAAAACTGTTTTTT | TRBJ1-4 | TRBV7-2 | TRBD1 | few
CASSPRVGTEAFF | TGTGCCAGTAGCCCTAGGGTTGGAACTGAAGCTTTCTTT | TRBJ1-1 | TRBV19 | . | .
CASSYSNSDEQYF | TGTGCCAGCAGTTACTCAAACAGCGACGAGCAGTACTTC | TRBJ2-7 | TRBV3-1/TRBV3-2 | . | .
CASSAQRGGEKETQYF | TGTGCCAGCTCAGCACAACGAGGGGGGGAGAAAGAGACCCAGTACTTC | TRBJ2-5 | TRBV18 | . | .
CASSITSGGAKNIQYF | TGTGCCAGCAGTATTACTAGCGGCGGAGCCAAAAACATTCAGTACTTC | TRBJ2-4 | TRBV28 | TRBD2 | .
CASSQRGSLGEQYF | TGTGCCAGCAGCCAAAGGGGCAGTCTTGGCGAGCAGTACTTC | TRBJ2-7 | TRBV7-9 | . | .
CASSQETGGLDGYTF | TGTGCCAGCAGCCAAGAGACAGGGGGGCTAGATGGCTACACCTTC | TRBJ1-2 | TRBV14 | TRBD1 | .
CASSFDRDTEAFF | TGTGCCAGCAGCTTTGATCGCGACACTGAAGCTTTCTTT | TRBJ1-1 | TRBV5-6 | . | few
CASSPRGTRFPILQETQYF | TGTGCCAGCAGTCCAAGGGGGACCCGCTTCCCGATTTTACAAGAGACCCAGTACTTC | TRBJ2-5 | TRBV6-6 | . | few
CASSLGTGYTF | TGTGCCAGCAGCTTGGGGACCGGGTACACCTTC | TRBJ1-2 | TRBV5-6 | . | .
CASSPFTGELFF | TGTGCCAGCTCACCATTCACGGGGGAGCTGTTTTTT | TRBJ2-2 | TRBV18 | . | .
CATSDRSSGGARNEQFF | TGTGCCACCAGTGATAGGTCTAGCGGGGGGGCGAGGAATGAGCAGTTCTTC | TRBJ2-1 | TRBV24-1 | TRBD2 | .
CAISDGQVGRLNTEAFF | TGTGCCATCAGTGATGGGCAAGTGGGCAGGTTGAACACTGAAGCTTTCTTT | TRBJ1-1 | TRBV10-3 | . | .
CASSTALGVTEAFF | TGTGCCAGCAGCACCGCGTTGGGAGTTACTGAAGCTTTCTTT | TRBJ1-1 | TRBV5-6 | . | .
CASSYPGGDHYNEQFF | TGTGCCAGCAGCTATCCGGGGGGGGACCATTACAATGAGCAGTTCTTC | TRBJ2-1 | TRBV3-1/TRBV3-2 | TRBD2 | .
CASSTAGNTIYF | TGTGCCAGCAGTACTGCGGGAAACACCATATATTTT | TRBJ1-3 | TRBV6-2/TRBV6-3 | . | .
CASRYSGGGQETQYF | TGTGCCAGCAGATATTCAGGGGGCGGACAAGAGACCCAGTACTTC | TRBJ2-5 | TRBV28 | TRBD1 | .
CASNSQGGAFF | TGTGCCAGCAATAGCCAGGGGGGAGCTTTCTTT | TRBJ1-1 | TRBV28 | TRBD1 | .
CASSVEYWPDRGAGELFF | TGTGCCAGCAGTGTGGAATATTGGCCGGACAGGGGGGCCGGGGAGCTGTTTTTT | TRBJ2-2 | TRBV6-4 | TRBD1 | .
CASSLSGQETQYF | TGTGCCAGCAGTTTATCGGGGCAAGAGACCCAGTACTTC | TRBJ2-5 | TRBV12-3/TRBV12-4 | . | .
CSVALGQGLSYEQYF | TGCAGCGTCGCCCTGGGACAGGGCCTTTCCTACGAGCAGTACTTC | TRBJ2-7 | TRBV29-1 | TRBD1 | .
CASSLGGAGSDTQYF | TGCGCCAGCAGCTTGGGGGGCGCGGGGTCAGATACGCAGTATTTT | TRBJ2-3 | TRBV5-1 | . | .
CASSPGMGRRDEAFF | TGTGCCAGCAGCCCAGGTATGGGGCGTCGGGATGAAGCTTTCTTT | TRBJ1-1 | TRBV7-9 | . | .
CASSFGGHEQYF | TGCGCCAGCAGTTTTGGAGGCCACGAGCAGTACTTC | TRBJ2-7 | TRBV10-2 | . | few